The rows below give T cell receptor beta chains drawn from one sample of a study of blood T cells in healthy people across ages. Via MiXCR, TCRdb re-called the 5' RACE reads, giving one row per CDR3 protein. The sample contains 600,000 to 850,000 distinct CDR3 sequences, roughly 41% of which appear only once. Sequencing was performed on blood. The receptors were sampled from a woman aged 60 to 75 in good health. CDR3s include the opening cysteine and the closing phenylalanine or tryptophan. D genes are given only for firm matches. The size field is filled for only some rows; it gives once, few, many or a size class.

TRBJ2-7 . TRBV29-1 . TGCAGCGTTGGGGTCTTCGCACTTAACTACGAGCAGTACTTC CSVGVFALNYEQYF
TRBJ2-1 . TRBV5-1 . TGCGCCAGCAGCTTGGCCGGTCTAGGTCATGGCAATGAGCAGTTCTTC CASSLAGLGHGNEQFF
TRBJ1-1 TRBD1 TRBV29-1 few TGCAGCGTGGGGACAGGGATTTACCAAGCTTTCTTT CSVGTGIYQAFF
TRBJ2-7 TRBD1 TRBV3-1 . TGTGCCAGCAGCCAATGGGGGACAGGGAGCTACGAGCAGTACTTC CASSQWGTGSYEQYF
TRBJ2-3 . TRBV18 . TGTGCCAGCTCACCAGCAGGGTCAGATACGCAGTATTTT CASSPAGSDTQYF
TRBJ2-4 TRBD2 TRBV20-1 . TGCAGTGCTAGCCTAGCGGGAGTTCGAGAACAGTACTTC CSASLAGVREQYF
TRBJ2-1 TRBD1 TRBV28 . TGTGCCAGCAGTTACCCCGGGACAGGGTTGTCTACCAACCTATACAATGGGCAGTTCTTC CASSYPGTGLSTNLYNGQFF
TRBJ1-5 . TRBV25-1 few TGTGCCAGCTCGATGGGACCGTATAGCAATCAGCCCCAGCATTTT CASSMGPYSNQPQHF
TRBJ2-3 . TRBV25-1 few TGTGCCAGCAGTGTGGACGGCCTCGAAAATACGCAGTATTTT CASSVDGLENTQYF
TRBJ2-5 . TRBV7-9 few TGTGCCAGCAGCCGATCTTCGGACTGGGATGGGACCCAGTACTTC CASSRSSDWDGTQYF
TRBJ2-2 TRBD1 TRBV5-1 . TGCGCCAGCAGCGTTCTCGGGACAGGGGGCGCCAGCACCGGGGAGCTGTTTTTT CASSVLGTGGASTGELFF
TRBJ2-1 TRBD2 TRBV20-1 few TGCAGTGCTAGAGAATTGCTAGCGGGGGGGAATGAGCAGTTCTTC CSARELLAGGNEQFF
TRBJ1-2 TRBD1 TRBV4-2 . TGTGCCAGCTTACTCTCGGCGGGACAGGGGATGAATGGCTACACCTTC CASLLSAGQGMNGYTF
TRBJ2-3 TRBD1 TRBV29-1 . TGCAGCGTCAGGACAGGGAAGGGACGGTACACAGATACGCAGTATTTT CSVRTGKGRYTDTQYF
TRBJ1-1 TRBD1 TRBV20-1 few TGCAGTGCTAGAGACCGGACAGGGTCATGGGCTGAAGCTTTCTTT CSARDRTGSWAEAFF
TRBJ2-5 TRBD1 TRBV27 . TGTGCCAGCAGTTTGGAAGGGACAGGGGCTATAAGGGGGGAGACCCAGTACTTC CASSLEGTGAIRGETQYF
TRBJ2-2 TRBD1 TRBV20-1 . TGCAGTGCTGCCGGGACAGGGGGTTCCGGGGAGCTGTTTTTT CSAAGTGGSGELFF
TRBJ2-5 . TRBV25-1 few TGTGCCAGCAGTGAACTAGGAGGGGGCGACCAAGAGACCCAGTACTTC CASSELGGGDQETQYF
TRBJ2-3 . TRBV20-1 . TGCAGTGCCAACTATGGTACGCAGTATTTT CSANYGTQYF
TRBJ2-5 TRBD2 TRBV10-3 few TGTGCCATCAGTGAACTAGCGGGAGTGGGAAGAGAGACCCAGTACTTC CAISELAGVGRETQYF
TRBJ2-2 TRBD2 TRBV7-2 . TGTGCCAGCAGCTTATCGTTACTAGCGGGAGTGGGCACCGGGGAGCTGTTTTTT CASSLSLLAGVGTGELFF
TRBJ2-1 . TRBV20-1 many TGCAGTGCTAGACCCCGCTTCTCCTACAATGAGCAGTTCTTC CSARPRFSYNEQFF
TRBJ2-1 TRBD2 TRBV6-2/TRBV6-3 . TGTGCCAGCAACGAGCGGGGGCGAAGCAATGAGCAGTTCTTC CASNERGRSNEQFF
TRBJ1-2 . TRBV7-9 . TGTGCCAGCAGCTCTCCGGGCAGGAACTATGGCTACACCTTC CASSSPGRNYGYTF
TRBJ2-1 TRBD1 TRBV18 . TGTGCCAGCTCAACCCGACAGGGAATGATAGATGAGCAGTTCTTC CASSTRQGMIDEQFF
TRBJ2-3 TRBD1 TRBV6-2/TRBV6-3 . TGTGCCAGCAGACCTACATTTGGATCGGGACAGGGGACAGATACGCAGTATTTT CASRPTFGSGQGTDTQYF
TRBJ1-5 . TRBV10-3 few TGTGCCATCCGGGAGGACAGCAATCAGCCCCAGCATTTT CAIREDSNQPQHF
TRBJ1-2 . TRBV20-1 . TGCAGTGCTAGAGATCTGGCCAGATTGAACTATGGCTACACCTTC CSARDLARLNYGYTF
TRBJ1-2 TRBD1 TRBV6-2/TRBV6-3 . TGTGCCAGCAGGCCTACAGGGGGCCACTACGGCTACACCTTC CASRPTGGHYGYTF
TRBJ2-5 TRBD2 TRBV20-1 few TGCAGTGCTACCCGGACTAGCGGGAGTTATGAGACCCAGTACTTC CSATRTSGSYETQYF
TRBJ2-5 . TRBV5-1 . TGCGCCAGCAGCTCCGATATAGGGGCCTATTCGAGAGAGCAGTACTTC CASSSDIGAYSREQYF
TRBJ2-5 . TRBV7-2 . TGTGCCAGCAGCATTAGCGGAGAGACCCAGTACTTC CASSISGETQYF
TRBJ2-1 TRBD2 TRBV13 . TGTGCCAGCAGCTTAGGCTCACTAGCGGGAGGCACCTACAATGAGCAGTTCTTC CASSLGSLAGGTYNEQFF
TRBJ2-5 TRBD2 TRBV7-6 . TGTGCCAGCAGCTTAGACCCCTACCTAGCGGGCAATGAGCAGTACTTC CASSLDPYLAGNEQYF
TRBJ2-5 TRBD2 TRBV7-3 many TGTGCCAGCAGCTTAAGAGGACTAGCGGAGGAGACCCAGTACTTC CASSLRGLAEETQYF
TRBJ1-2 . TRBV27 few TGTGCCAGCAGCCCAAATCTTAGCTACTATGGCTACACCTTC CASSPNLSYYGYTF
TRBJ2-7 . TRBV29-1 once TGCAGCGTTGGCGGAGGCTACGAGCAGTACTTC CSVGGGYEQYF
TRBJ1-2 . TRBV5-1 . TGCGCCAGCAGCTCCACAGGGCTTGGCTATGGCTACACCTTC CASSSTGLGYGYTF
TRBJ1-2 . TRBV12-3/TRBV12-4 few TGTGCCAGCAGTTCCCCCTATGGCTACACCTTC CASSSPYGYTF
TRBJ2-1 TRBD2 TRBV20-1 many TGCAGTGCTAAGAAACCCGGGACTACGAATAATGAGCAGTTCTTC CSAKKPGTTNNEQFF
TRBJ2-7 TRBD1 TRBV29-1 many TGCAGCGTTGCCGGGACAGGCCGTCACGAGCAGTACTTC CSVAGTGRHEQYF
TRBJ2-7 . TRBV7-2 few TGTGCCAGCAGCCTTGGACCCCAGACCACCTACGAGCAGTACTTC CASSLGPQTTYEQYF
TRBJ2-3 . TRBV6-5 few TGTGCCAGCAGTTACGGGGTTGGTTATACTAGCACAGATACGCAGTATTTT CASSYGVGYTSTDTQYF
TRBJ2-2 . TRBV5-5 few TGTGCCAGCAGCTTGGGGACTGGTTTGGCCGGGGAGCTGTTTTTT CASSLGTGLAGELFF
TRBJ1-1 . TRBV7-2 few TGTGCCAGCAGCTCCCTCGGGAAAGCTTTCTTT CASSSLGKAFF
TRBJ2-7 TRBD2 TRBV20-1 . TGCAGTGCTAGAGGGAGACTAGCTTCCTTGGTCTACGAGCAGTACTTC CSARGRLASLVYEQYF
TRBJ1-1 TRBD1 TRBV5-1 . TGCGCCAGCAGCCCAGGGGACAGGGAGGTCACTGAAGCTTTCTTT CASSPGDREVTEAFF
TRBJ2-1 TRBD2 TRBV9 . TGTGCCAGCAGCATGTCTGGCGGGAGTTACTACAATGAGCAGTTCTTC CASSMSGGSYYNEQFF
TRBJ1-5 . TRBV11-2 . TGTGCCAGCAGCTTAGATGGAGATCAGCCCCAGCATTTT CASSLDGDQPQHF
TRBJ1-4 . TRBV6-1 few TGTGCCAGCAGTGAAGGGGGGGCCGGGGAAAAACTGTTTTTT CASSEGGAGEKLFF
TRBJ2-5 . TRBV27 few TGTGCCAGCAGTTTAGCCCCACAGGGAGGCGGTGAGCAGTACTTC CASSLAPQGGGEQYF
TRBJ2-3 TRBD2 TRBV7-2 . TGTGCCGGCGGGGGGACGGACTATACGCAGTATTTT CAGGGTDYTQYF
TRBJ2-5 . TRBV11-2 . TGTGCCAGCAGACTCAGGACTATCCAAGAGACCCAGTACTTC CASRLRTIQETQYF
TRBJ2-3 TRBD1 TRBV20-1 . TGCAGTGCTGGACAGGGGGCGGAGTTGGATACGCAGTATTTT CSAGQGAELDTQYF